This T cell receptor (beta chain) was found in a study of OX40 agonist ivuxolimab in advanced cancers. For the study in its entirety: Ivuxolimab was an agonistic, fully human IgG2 monoclonal antibody directed against OX40 (CD134), a costimulatory receptor. Of the roughly 53 patients in dose escalation, about 20 had hepatocellular carcinoma, some 15 had melanoma, 9 had renal cell carcinoma and 9 had head and neck cancer. The paper covers the monotherapy dose-escalation part of the phase I ivuxolimab trial, which included N of about 51 patients. A male proportion of approximately 83% and a mean age of roughly 55 years, ranging from 23 to 79, were recorded for the dose-escalation cohort. Partial responses were achieved by three dose-escalation patients, of whom one had hepatocellular carcinoma and two had cutaneous melanoma. Prior anti-PD-1, anti-PD-L1 or anti-CTLA-4 therapy was permitted, and checkpoint inhibitors had been received by more than 35% of dose-escalation patients. The point of sequencing TCRbeta in the periphery was to test whether ivuxolimab changed TCR sequence diversity and drove clonal T-cell expansion. Intravenous ivuxolimab was administered to patients every 2 weeks at six dose levels: 0.01, 0.1, 0.3, 1.5, 3 and 10 mg/kg. Study-wide findings and limitations: After ivuxolimab, expanded clones were on average more numerous among CD8+ T cells than among CD4+ T cells. Antigen specificity was not determined for the clonally expanded peripheral T cells. In the 0.1-3.0 mg/kg groups, partial responders had among the lowest normalized peripheral clonal expansion, particularly in CD8+ T cells. Low levels of normalized T-cell clonal expansion were also seen in some nonresponding patients. At doses of 0.1 to 3.0 mg/kg, clonal expansion of both CD4+ and CD8+ T cells in blood was seen between baseline and week 6.

The trial excluded patients who had a history of autoimmune disease or were on systemic immunosuppression. In every dose cohort, peripheral blood was drawn for TCR sequencing at baseline, cycle 4 day 1, and cycle 7 day 1. Samples came from an open-label, multicenter, first-in-human phase I dose-escalation trial of ivuxolimab. Adults with locally advanced or metastatic head and neck squamous cell, hepatocellular, melanoma or renal cell carcinoma were enrolled in the trial. Before TCR sequencing, CD4+ T cells and CD8+ T cells from peripheral blood were sorted into separate populations. For sequencing of the TCRbeta CDR3 region, genomic DNA was extracted from the sorted cells. The immunoSEQ Assay was used for sequencing of TCRbeta CDR3 regions. The clones in this table, taken by TCRdb from immuneACCESS, are in-frame only. Not every clone is retained; where verified, under half of the shortfall comes from an unresolved V gene, and the cause of the rest is unknown. The table for this sample lists about 96,000 clones; 90% of them were counted only once. The ten largest clones add up to 1.5% to 2% of the sample.

In regard to this clone: Its antigen is unknown. Per-nucleotide qualities are absent, and no much larger clonotype sits a single base away.

V loses 0 bases at its end and J loses 3 bases; junction bases beyond the gene matches: 4. The CDR3 goes from the cysteine to the phenylalanine over 16 residues. Only CDR3 DNA is held: 48 bases, read in frame from base 1. The germline V gene (reference sequence) sets CDR1 to SGHNT and CDR2 to YYREEE. The input for sequencing was CD4+ or CD8+ T cells sorted from blood, taken in a trial of the OX40 agonist ivuxolimab. The chain is assembled from TRBV5-4 and TRBJ2-3; the central 10 bases match TRBD2. The receptor's source is an adult with an advanced solid tumor such as melanoma, head and neck, liver or kidney cancer. Read as DNA, the sequence is TGTGCCAGCAGCTTGGTGGCGACTAGCGGGACAGATACGCAGTATTTT. Translated, it reads CASSLVATSGTDTQYF.